Following are 18 T cell receptor beta chains from one sample sequenced in a study of metastatic and nonmetastatic thyroid tumors. No treatment had been given to any patient before thyroid surgery. TCRdb reanalyzed the PCR reads with MiXCR. The data contain under 20,000 clones, about 35% of them singletons. Sequenced sample: tumor tissue. Receptor source: a male donor with papillary thyroid cancer or a benign thyroid nodule (not recorded which). Some clones in this sample may be carry-over from other donors' samples.

This clone appeared many times. Other DNA sequences from this sample encode an identical CDR3 as well. The rearrangement uses TRBV20-1 and TRBJ1-1; TRBD1 matches at 8 bases. Germline lookup yields CDR1 DFQATT and CDR2 SNEGSKA (reference sequence). The J segment lost 11 bases and the V segment lost 3 bases, leaving 14 bases of the junction unmatched. The CDR3 contains 14 residues. The CDR3 region is CSASAGTGVLGAFF. CDR3 DNA: TGCAGTGCTAGTGCCGGGACAGGTGTCTTGGGGGCTTTCTTT.

The chain combines TRBV5-6 with TRBJ2-2, with D possibly matching TRBD2 (5 bases). V lost 2 bases and J lost 6, with 14 bases in between. Per the germline V gene, CDR1 is SGHDT and CDR2 is YYEEEE. The length of the CDR3 is 15 residues. DNA of the CDR3: TGTGCCAGCAGCTTTTCGGGGATTATGGCCGGGGAGCTGTTTTTT. As protein: CASSFSGIMAGELFF.

This clone has only a few counts. The chain combines TRBV28 with TRBJ1-6; tentatively, D is TRBD1 (5 bases). The CDR3 has 16 amino acids. Trimming left V 2 bases short and J 7 bases short, with 15 bases between. CDR1 is MDHEN and CDR2 is SYDVKM in the germline V gene. The CDR3 region is CASSLDPDTRNSPLHF. The CDR3 DNA follows: TGTGCCAGCAGTTTAGATCCGGACACCCGGAATTCACCCCTCCACTTT. The whole variable domain, remainder taken from reference TRBV28 and TRBJ1-6, is DVKVTQSSRYLVKRTGEKVFLECVQDMDHENMFWYRQDPGLGLRLIYFSYDVKMKEKGDIPEGYSVSREKKERFSLILESASTNQTSMYLCASSLDPDTRNSPLHFGNGTRLTVT.

The gene calls are TRBV4-1 and TRBJ2-1, with D possibly being TRBD2 (5 bases). V was pared by 1 base and J by 6 bases, with 16 bases between. The germline V gene encodes CDR1 MGHRA and CDR2 YSYEKL. The CDR3 sequence is 16 residues long. Written as DNA, the CDR3 is TGCGCCAGCAGCCAAGTCCTCGGGGTCGCCTCCAATGAGCAGTTCTTC. Its translation is CASSQVLGVASNEQFF.

This clone appeared many times. The same CDR3 arises from other DNA sequences in this sample as well. CDR3 protein: CASRERGANNEQFF. The CDR3 nucleotides are TGTGCCAGCAGAGAGCGGGGGGCTAACAATGAGCAGTTCTTC. The rearrangement joins TRBV19 to TRBJ2-1, with 9 bases identical to TRBD2. V was clipped by 9 bases and J by 5 bases; unmatched bases: 8. From germline, CDR1 is LNHDA and CDR2 SQIVND (reference sequence). The CDR3 runs to 14 residues.

This clone has just a few counts. The genes are TRBV28 and TRBJ2-7; D is ambiguous. V lost 4 bases to trimming and J lost 2 bases, with 15 bases between them. The CDR3 has 15 amino acids. Germline lookup yields CDR1 MDHEN and CDR2 SYDVKM. CDR3 in amino acids: CASSSPGRLTYEQYF. The CDR3 nucleotides read TGTGCCAGCAGTTCCCCGGGCAGGTTAACCTACGAGCAGTACTTC.

The rearrangement joins TRBV20-1 to TRBJ2-3; 7 positions agree with TRBD2. The CDR3 extends over 13 amino acids. The V and J ends lost 5 bases and 7 bases, in that order; junction bases with no gene match: 9. The germline V gene encodes CDR1 DFQATT and CDR2 SNEGSKA (reference sequence). The DNA for the CDR3 is TGCAGTGCTGGGGGGACTATCCCCAATACGCAGTATTTT. Translating gives CSAGGTIPNTQYF.

By sample fraction, this clone is medium-sized. The chain has TRBV20-1 and TRBJ1-2, with 9 bases matching TRBD1. The CDR3 has 16 residues. CDR1 and CDR2 from the germline V gene are DFQATT and SNEGSKA (reference sequence). The trim removed 0 bases at V and 2 bases at J, leaving 7 bases unmatched. CDR3 residues: CSARDSGTGRNYGYTF. Written as DNA, the CDR3 is TGCAGTGCTAGAGATTCGGGGACAGGGAGAAACTATGGCTACACCTTC.

This clone showed up just a few times. This chain connects TRBV20-1 to TRBJ2-7; D ambiguous. Germline V gene lookup returns CDR1 DFQATT and CDR2 SNEGSKA (reference sequence). The CDR3 length is 9 residues. DNA of the CDR3: TGCAGCCGTTTTTGTGAGCAGTACTTC. It is translated as CSRFCEQYF.

This clone was observed many times. The V gene is TRBV30, the J gene TRBJ1-4, with 7 bases fitting TRBD1. Germline V gene lookup returns CDR1 GTSNPN and CDR2 SVGIG (reference sequence). V lost 3 bases and J lost 7; bases outside the gene matches: 11. This CDR3 has 15 residues. As DNA, the CDR3 is TGTGCCTGGAGCCCAGAGGGGGCGTTACCTGAAAAACTGTTTTTT. Translated: CAWSPEGALPEKLFF.

This clone was observed many times. The chain uses TRBV2 and TRBJ1-3, with D perhaps matching TRBD1 (5 bases). This CDR3 is 18 amino acids long. Per the germline V gene, CDR1 is SNHLY and CDR2 is FYNNEI. V lost 3 bases, J lost 1 base, and 19 bases lay in between. CDR3 residues: CASSDFREKPRSGNTIYF. The CDR3 region has the DNA TGTGCCAGCAGTGATTTCAGGGAGAAGCCCCGATCTGGAAACACCATATATTTT. The whole variable domain, remainder taken from reference TRBV2 and TRBJ1-3, is EPEVTQTPSHQVTQMGQEVILRCVPISNHLYFYWYRQILGQKVEFLVSFYNNEISEKSEIFDDQFSVERPDGSNFTLKIRSTKLEDSAMYFCASSDFREKPRSGNTIYFGEGSWLTVV.

This sequence joins TRBV27 and TRBJ2-5; D is possibly TRBD1 (5 bases). V was trimmed by 6 bases and J by 5 bases, leaving 13 bases between them. Germline V gene data show CDR1 as MNHEY and CDR2 as SMNVEV (reference sequence). This CDR3 is 13 amino acids long. The CDR3 reads CASRQGALETQYF. The CDR3 DNA reads as TGTGCCAGCAGACAAGGGGCGTTGGAGACCCAGTACTTC.

This chain uses TRBV27 with TRBJ2-5, with D possibly TRBD1 on 5 matching bases. The length of the CDR3 is 17 residues. Trimming removed 1 base from V and 1 base from J, with 16 bases in between. CDR1 MNHEY and CDR2 SMNVEV come from the germline V gene (reference sequence). The CDR3 nucleotides are TGTGCCAGCAGTTTATGGAGTAGGGGCAGCTTCCAAGAGACCCAGTACTTC. Its protein product is CASSLWSRGSFQETQYF.

In this sample, this clone is medium-sized. The rearrangement joins TRBV12-3 or TRBV12-4 to TRBJ1-1; D is unresolved. The CDR3 is 12 residues long. V was pared by 3 bases and J by 2 bases, with 4 bases between. CDR3 protein: CASSFGNTEAFF. CDR3 DNA: TGTGCCAGCAGTTTCGGAAACACTGAAGCTTTCTTT.

This clone was seen ten or more times. The chain carries TRBV10-2 and TRBJ2-3; 7 nucleotides line up with TRBD2. The V and J ends lost 8 bases and 3 bases, in that order; junction bases with no gene match: 11. Germline CDR1 and CDR2: WSHSY and SAAADI. The CDR3 covers 15 residues. The CDR3 nucleotides are TGCGCCAGCCGAAGGGATGCGGGAGCGACAGATACGCAGTATTTT. The encoded protein is CASRRDAGATDTQYF.

This clone has only a few counts. The gene calls are TRBV6-1 and TRBJ2-5, with D possibly being TRBD2 (7 bases). The germline V and J ends were trimmed by 0 bases and 5 bases, with 13 bases remaining between them. The CDR3 totals 15 residues. Per the germline V gene, CDR1 is MNHNS and CDR2 is SASEGT. CDR3 nucleotide sequence: TGTGCCAGCAGTGAAGCGGGGGGGCAGTGGGAGACCCAGTACTTC. Translation: CASSEAGGQWETQYF.

In regard to this clone: This CDR3 is also generated by other DNA sequences in the sample. The chain links TRBV7-3 to TRBJ1-5; D unclear. Trimming pared 0 bases from V and 7 bases from J, leaving 7 bases between. This CDR3 is 13 amino acids long. The germline gives CDR1 SGHTA, CDR2 FQGTGA. In nucleotides, the CDR3 is TGTGCCAGCAGCTTAACTCCCGGCCAGCCCCAGCATTTT. Translation gives CASSLTPGQPQHF. Variable domain in full (rest from reference TRBV7-3 and TRBJ1-5): GAGVSQTPSNKVTEKGKYVELRCDPISGHTALYWYRQSLGQGPEFLIYFQGTGAADDSGLPNDRFFAVRPEGSVSTLKIQRTERGDSAVYLCASSLTPGQPQHFGDGTRLSIL.

The table lists this clone with a few counts. The V call is TRBV14, the J call TRBJ1-5; D is ambiguous. This CDR3 has 11 residues. CDR1 and CDR2 from the germline V gene are SGHDN and FVKESK. Trimming pared 3 bases from V and 3 bases from J, leaving 0 bases between. CDR3 coding DNA: TGTGCCAGCAGCCACAATCAGCCCCAGCATTTT. Translated, it gives CASSHNQPQHF.